This T cell receptor beta chain came from a study of cytomegalovirus exposure and HLA in healthy donors. Study-wide points: In a later analysis, specific HLA alleles were associated with over 15,000 TCR beta sequences at a 0.05 false discovery rate.

PCR employed 60 Vbeta and 13 Jbeta primers. Clones were sequenced by immunoSEQ multiplex PCR, and TCRdb holds only the in-frame ones, with some missing. The sample has around 210,000 clones; roughly 73% are singletons. In the case of this clone: Antigen specificity is unknown.

The CDR3 sequence is 12 residues long. Trimming took 7 bases from V and 9 from J; bases not matched to a gene: 2. Germline V CDR1 and CDR2: SQVTM, ANQGSEA. This TCR was recovered from a boy between 10 and 17 years old in good health and CMV-seronegative. The specimen was PBMCs. This chain connects TRBV29-1 to TRBJ2-1, with 14 bases fitting TRBD2. The CDR3: CSGGLAGGEQFF. The CDR3 DNA reads TGCAGCGGTGGACTAGCGGGAGGTGAGCAGTTCTTC.